This TCR beta chain was retrieved from a study of blood T cell repertoires in COVID-19. Study at large: The United States, Italy and Spain were the sources of the acute and convalescent COVID-19 samples. The analysed material was cDNA or gDNA that came from T cells, B-cell-depleted T cells, or PBMCs.

The authors' processing: Reference gene primers were amplified, and this amplification served to estimate nucleated cell counts. Assay: immunoSEQ multiplex PCR; the TCRdb copy retains only in-frame clones and omits some. V, J and clone size reflect that table, while D and trimming were determined from the DNA. The table has around 290,000 clones, approximately 90% seen once. Germline CDR1 reads WNHNN; CDR2 reads SYGVQD (reference sequence). Losses at the gene ends were 7 bases for V and 5 bases for J; bases not matched to a gene: 12. There are 17 residues in the CDR3. The rearrangement uses TRBV10-1 and TRBJ2-1; TRBD2 matches 12 bases. This clonotype was obtained from a young woman with COVID-19, enrolled during active disease. The sample comprised peripheral blood. Here the CDR3 reads CASNGLAGRGLNNEQFF. The CDR3 DNA is TGCGCCAGCAATGGACTAGCGGGAAGAGGTCTTAACAATGAGCAGTTCTTC.